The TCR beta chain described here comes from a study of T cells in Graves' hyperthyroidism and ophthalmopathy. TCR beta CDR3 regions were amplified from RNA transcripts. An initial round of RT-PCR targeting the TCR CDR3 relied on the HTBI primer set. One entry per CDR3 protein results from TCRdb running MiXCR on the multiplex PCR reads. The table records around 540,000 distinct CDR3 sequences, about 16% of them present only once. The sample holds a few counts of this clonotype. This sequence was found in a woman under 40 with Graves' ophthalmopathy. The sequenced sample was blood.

The CDR3 spells CASSFIGNTEAFF. The CDR3 region has the DNA TGCGCCAGCAGCTTTATAGGGAACACTGAAGCTTTCTTT. The chain recombines TRBV5-1 with TRBJ1-1; D is unresolved. V was pared by 2 bases and J by 1 base, with 6 bases between. The CDR3 sequence is 13 residues long. Germline V CDR1 and CDR2: SGHRS, YFSETQ.